This TCR beta chain was found in a study of neurological immune-mediated disorders. General observations from the study: None of the CDR3 amino acid sequences of expanded clones recurred across subjects, suggesting private repertoires in all groups. It was HTLV-1-associated myelopathy that showed the most TCR clonal expansion, while multiple sclerosis showed the least, falling below healthy controls.

The sorted libraries took under 1.2 million CD4+ or CD8+ T cells. The cDNA was generated through 5'RACE incorporating 10-nucleotide random UMIs. A single record per CDR3 protein comes from TCRdb applying MiXCR to the 5' RACE reads. The sample consists of about 41,000 distinct CDR3 sequences, roughly 15% of them appearing once. There are many counts of this clonotype. What it binds is unknown. The CDR3 extends over 13 amino acids. Germline values: CDR1 KGHSH, CDR2 LQKENI. V lost 4 bases, J lost 5 bases, and 12 bases lay in between. The chain is built from TRBV18 and TRBJ2-7; D is unresolved. Sequenced material: CD4+ T cells from blood. The sequence was obtained from a woman aged 60 to 75 with HTLV-1-associated myelopathy (HAM/TSP). The CDR3 DNA sequence: TGTGCCAGCTCACGTTCGGATGTGGACGAGCAGTACTTC. As protein: CASSRSDVDEQYF. The full variable domain, in which reference TRBV18 and TRBJ2-7 provide the parts outside the CDR3, is NAGVMQNPRHLVRRRGQEARLRCSPMKGHSHVYWYRQLPEEGLKFMVYLQKENIIDESGMPKERFSAEFPKEGPSILRIQQVVRGDSAAYFCASSRSDVDEQYFGPGTRLTVT.